This TCR beta chain was identified during a study of identical twins (dated by TCRdb to about 2016). About the investigation overall: To test whether fetal clonotypes persist, this study deep-sequenced TCR alpha and beta repertoires from monozygotic twins, from unrelated adults of various ages, and from cord blood. To rule out contamination, the twin experiments were replicated at different times with different library preparation protocols. General study outcomes and caveats: Out-of-frame TCR alpha sharing in monozygotic twins was systematically underestimated by recombination models, whereas sharing between unrelated individuals was in agreement with the recombination models. Excess twin sharing in beta out-of-frame sequences was weaker because fewer shared sequences lowered the signal-to-noise ratio. Compared with coincidental sharing between unrelated individuals, out-of-frame TCR alpha sequences shared between twins showed an excess of sequences with low generation probability. Because the same donors could not be followed over many years, the conclusions relied on cross-sectional statistical analysis. Zero-insertion analyses could be partly confounded by invariant T cells such as MAIT and iNKT, though diverse VJ usage argued against such confounding for most clonotypes. Fewer insertions were carried by abundant cord blood beta clonotypes; a weaker similar trend was observed in young adult naive repertoires, while no such trend was observed in memory repertoires.

Library preparation used 5' RACE. Sequenced on an Illumina HiSeq 2000. Template switching added a universal primer binding site, and the final cDNA carried a unique molecular identifier that allowed TCR cDNA molecules to be counted accurately. First-strand cDNA for TCR alpha and beta chains was synthesized from specific primers in the conserved constant-segment region. To control for contamination, every cDNA library was double barcoded, receiving both a SMART-Mk sample barcode and Illumina barcodes. TruSeq adapter sequences and Illumina sample barcodes were added in two successive PCR steps. The Illumina HiSeq platform was used with custom primers to sequence TCR alpha and beta cDNA libraries. The authors processed their data as follows. MiGEC processed the raw reads to extract unique molecular identifiers, while MiXCR was used to determine the CDR3 positions. Recombination models were inferred per individual with the repgenHMM and IGoR tools using an EM algorithm. The tcR package in R was used for shared clonotype analysis, with sharing normalized by the product of cloneset sizes. Out-of-frame nonproductive sequences were analyzed to study raw recombination free of thymic and clonal selection effects. TCRdb reprocessed the public reads (quality trimming at Q25 with fastp, clone calling with MiXCR) and kept in-frame beta chains. CDR3 protein duplicates are merged, each entry listing the most common genes and DNA. The V and J calls shown here were made by TCRdb, not taken from the authors' results. A total of around 1.7 million distinct CDR3 sequences appear in this sample, around 33% of them only once. The ten largest clones add up to under 0.35% of the sample.

Every donor in the study was a healthy Caucasian. As concerns this clonotype: There is no known antigen for this receptor. Base qualities are not recorded, but no much larger clone differs from it by a single base.

CDR1 and CDR2 are drawn from the germline V gene (reference sequence): WNHNN, SYGVQD. From the cysteine through the phenylalanine, the CDR3 covers 15 amino acids. The CDR3 DNA has 45 bases and is translated from base 1. V was cut back by 3 bases and J by 7 bases, leaving a gap of 19 bases between them. The sample taken for sequencing was cord blood. This receptor chain uses TRBV10-1 and TRBJ2-7; no D gene call is confident. The TCR sequence derives from a newborn girl in good health. The nucleotide sequence reads as follows: TGCGCCAGCAGTGATCTAGTCCGGTCCTACAATGAGCAGTACTTC. It translates as CASSDLVRSYNEQYF.